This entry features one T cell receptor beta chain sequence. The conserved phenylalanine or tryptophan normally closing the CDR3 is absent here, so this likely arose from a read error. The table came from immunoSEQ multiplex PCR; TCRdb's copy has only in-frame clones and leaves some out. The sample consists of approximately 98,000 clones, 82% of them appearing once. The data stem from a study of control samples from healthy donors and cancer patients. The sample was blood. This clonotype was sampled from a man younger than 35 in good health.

Here the CDR3 DNA reads TGTGCCAGCAGTCCCGGCGGTGAAGGAATCGGGGGCTACACCCTC. It specifies CASSPGGEGIGGYTL. The V and J genes are TRBV28 and TRBJ1-2; D uncertain. Germline CDR1 MDHEN, CDR2 SYDVKM. The V end was cut by 5 bases, the J end by 8 bases, with 21 bases between. The CDR3 has 15 amino acids.